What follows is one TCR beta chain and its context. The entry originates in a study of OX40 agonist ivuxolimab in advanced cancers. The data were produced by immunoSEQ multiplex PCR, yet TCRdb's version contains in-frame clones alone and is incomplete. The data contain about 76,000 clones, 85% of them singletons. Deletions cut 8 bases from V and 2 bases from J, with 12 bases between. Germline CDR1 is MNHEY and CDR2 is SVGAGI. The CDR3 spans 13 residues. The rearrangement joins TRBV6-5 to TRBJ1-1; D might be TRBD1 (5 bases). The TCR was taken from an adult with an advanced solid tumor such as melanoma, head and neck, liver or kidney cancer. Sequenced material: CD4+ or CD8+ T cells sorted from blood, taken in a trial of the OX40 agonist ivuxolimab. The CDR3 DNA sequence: TGTGCCAGCCTGGGACGGACTAACACTGAAGCTTTCTTT. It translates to CASLGRTNTEAFF.